This is a list of T cell receptor beta chains from one sample in a study of shared clonotypes between healthy human individuals. The repertoire was sequenced with immunoSEQ multiplex PCR; TCRdb's copy has only in-frame clones and lacks some. This sample has a few million clones; around 93% occur once, and the top ten carry around 1.7%. Sequenced material: naive CD8+ T cells from PBMCs. The receptor set was obtained from a man younger than 35 in good health. Some clones in this sample may be carry-over from other donors' samples. The conserved cysteine and the conserved F or W are not part of the CDR3 here. The D gene is left open where the match is weak. Clone size is stated in some rows and not others, as once, few, many or a class when expanded.

j_call | clone_size | d_call | v_call | cdr3_aa
TRBJ2-7 | . | . | TRBV21-1 | ASGLQGRGPYEQY
TRBJ2-1 | . | . | TRBV2 | ASCRANNEQF
TRBJ1-1 | . | TRBD1 | TRBV29-1 | SVDRGTEAF
TRBJ2-1 | . | . | TRBV23-1 | ASTINGSNYNEQF
TRBJ2-2 | . | . | TRBV6-1 | ASKGSRNTGELF
TRBJ1-2 | . | . | TRBV28 | ASSFDWSADGYT
TRBJ2-1 | . | TRBD1 | TRBV28 | ASRPGQSSYNEQF
TRBJ1-1 | . | . | TRBV5-4 | ASSQPTNTEAF
TRBJ2-1 | . | TRBD1 | TRBV27 | ASSLYQGVSSYNEQF
TRBJ2-7 | . | . | TRBV6-1 | ASSEALWRSSSYEQY
TRBJ2-1 | . | . | TRBV6-1 | ASSERRTYNEQF
TRBJ2-7 | once | TRBD1 | TRBV5-1 | ASSLAPGTGSEQY
TRBJ2-3 | . | TRBD2 | TRBV7-9 | ASSPAPGLVHPDTQY